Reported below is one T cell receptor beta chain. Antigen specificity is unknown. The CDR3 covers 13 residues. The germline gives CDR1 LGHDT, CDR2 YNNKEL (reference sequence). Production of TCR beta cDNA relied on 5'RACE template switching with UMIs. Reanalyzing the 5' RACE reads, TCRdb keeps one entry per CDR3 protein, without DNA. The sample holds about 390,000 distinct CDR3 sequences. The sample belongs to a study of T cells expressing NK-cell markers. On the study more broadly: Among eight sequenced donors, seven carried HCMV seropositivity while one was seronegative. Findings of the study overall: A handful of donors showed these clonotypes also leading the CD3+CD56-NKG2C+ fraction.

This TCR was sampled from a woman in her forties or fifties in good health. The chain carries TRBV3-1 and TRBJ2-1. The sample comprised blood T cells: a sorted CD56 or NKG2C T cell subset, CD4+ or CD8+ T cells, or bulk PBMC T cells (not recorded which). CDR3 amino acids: CASSQEIFNEQFF.